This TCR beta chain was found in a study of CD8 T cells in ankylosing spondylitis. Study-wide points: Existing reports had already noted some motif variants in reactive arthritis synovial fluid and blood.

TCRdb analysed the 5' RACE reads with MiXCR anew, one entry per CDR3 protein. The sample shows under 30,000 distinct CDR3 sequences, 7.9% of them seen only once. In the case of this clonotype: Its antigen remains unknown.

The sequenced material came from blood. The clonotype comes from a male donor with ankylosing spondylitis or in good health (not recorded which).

The CDR3 here is CSVDVSGQNTEAFF. The DNA for the CDR3 is TGCAGCGTTGATGTTTCAGGCCAGAACACTGAAGCTTTCTTT. The V and J genes are TRBV29-1 and TRBJ1-1; no clear D. CDR1 is SQVTM, CDR2 ANQGSEA, per germline. CDR3 length: 14 residues. V lost 3 bases, J lost 1 base, and 12 bases lay in between.